The clone carrying this T cell receptor (beta chain) was recorded many times. The CDR3 has 15 amino acids. Germline V gene lookup returns CDR1 SEHNR and CDR2 FQNEAQ (reference sequence). Trimming took off 5 bases at V and 6 bases at J, with 19 bases between the two ends. These data come from a study of T-cell reconstitution after alpha-beta-depleted transplantation in children. During its preparation, the TCRbeta library received unique molecular identifiers. One entry per CDR3 protein results from TCRdb running MiXCR on the PCR reads. Of hundreds of thousands of distinct CDR3 sequences in the sample, around 15% are singletons; the top ten hold approximately 28%.

The source is a boy under three years old who had a stem cell transplant for Wiskott-Aldrich syndrome, so the T cells may come from the graft donor. The input for sequencing was PBMCs, mostly from graft donor cells, taken 360 days after TCRalphabeta/CD19-depleted stem cell transplant. The chain employs TRBV7-9 and TRBJ1-2, with a tentative D call TRBD1 (6 bases). CDR3: CASSPGEGGEDGYTF. The DNA for the CDR3 is TGTGCCAGCAGCCCCGGTGAGGGGGGTGAAGATGGCTACACCTTC.